This passage covers 20 T cell receptor beta chains from one sample sequenced in a study of regulatory T cells in long-lasting Graves disease. Assembly of TCR beta libraries relied on iRepertoire HTBI primers together with Arm-PCR of CDR3 regions. TCRdb re-derived calls from the multiplex PCR reads in MiXCR, one entry per CDR3 protein. In the table there are more than 300,000 distinct CDR3 sequences, around 15% of which are singletons. Sample time point: newly diagnosed GD, antithyroid drugs for less than 3 months. RNA isolated from PBMCs was used to make the TCR library. The same data also went into a second study, on T cells in Graves' hyperthyroidism and ophthalmopathy.

Sequencing used peripheral blood mononuclear cells (PBMCs), obtained at new diagnosis, from a patient treated with antithyroid drugs. These receptor sequences come from a woman aged 18-29 years with Graves disease.

This rearrangement joins TRBV15 to TRBJ1-4; D is perhaps TRBD1 (6 bases). CDR1 and CDR2 from the germline V gene are LNHNV and YYDKDF (reference sequence). The CDR3 is 15 amino acids. Trimming took 0 bases from V and 3 from J, leaving 8 bases between them. The CDR3 loop reads CATSRDPGANEKLFF. CDR3 DNA sequence: TGTGCCACCAGCAGAGATCCAGGGGCTAATGAAAAACTGTTTTTT. The full variable domain, its missing parts supplied by reference TRBV15 and TRBJ1-4, is DAMVIQNPRYQVTQFGKPVTLSCSQTLNHNVMYWYQQKSSQAPKLLFHYYDKDFNNEADTPDNFQSRRPNTSFCFLDIRSPGLGDTAMYLCATSRDPGANEKLFFGSGTQLSVL.

This chain joins TRBV15 and TRBJ2-1; 11 bases map to TRBD2. The V gene end was trimmed by 2 bases and the J gene end by 5 bases; junction bases not matched to a gene: 2. This CDR3 has 15 amino acids. CDR1 is LNHNV, CDR2 YYDKDF, per germline (reference sequence). For the CDR3, the DNA is TGTGCCACCAGCAGACCGGGACTAGCGGACAATGAGCAGTTCTTC. Its protein is CATSRPGLADNEQFF. Full variable domain (outside the CDR3, taken from reference TRBV15 and TRBJ2-1): DAMVIQNPRYQVTQFGKPVTLSCSQTLNHNVMYWYQQKSSQAPKLLFHYYDKDFNNEADTPDNFQSRRPNTSFCFLDIRSPGLGDTAMYLCATSRPGLADNEQFFGPGTRLTVL.

In its sample, this clonotype was seen many times. V gene TRBV2 combines with J gene TRBJ2-5; no clear D. The CDR3 is made up of 11 amino acids. Germline V gene sequence: CDR1 SNHLY, CDR2 FYNNEI. Trimming cost V 6 bases and J 5 bases, with 7 bases left between them. The CDR3, as DNA: TGTGCCAGCAGCCCTGTGGAGACCCAGTACTTC. This encodes CASSPVETQYF.

This clonotype was detected a few times. This may be a read error: a much more frequent sequence differs by one nucleotide. The chain employs TRBV5-1 and TRBJ2-1; D is perhaps TRBD1 (5 bases). With 10 bases removed from V and 8 bases from J, the gap between germline ends came to 13 bases. This CDR3 region has 11 residues. Germline V CDR1 and CDR2: SGHRS, YFSETQ. DNA for the CDR3: TGCGCCTGCAACTTAGGGGATGAGCAGTTCTTC. It specifies CACNLGDEQFF.

The chain is built from TRBV28 and TRBJ1-4; TRBD1 matches at 9 bases. Germline V gene lookup returns CDR1 MDHEN and CDR2 SYDVKM. J gave up 8 bases and V 7 bases, and 11 bases lay outside the gene matches. CDR3 length: 15 amino acids. The CDR3 region is CASTHSGQGREKLFF. The CDR3 coding sequence is TGTGCCAGCACCCACTCGGGACAGGGACGGGAAAAACTGTTTTTT.

This clonotype has a count of ten or more. The rearrangement joins TRBV5-1 to TRBJ2-7; 8 bases align to TRBD2. The CDR3 loop spans 14 amino acids. V shed 2 bases, J shed 3 bases, and the junction held 4 bases outside the gene matches. CDR1 is SGHRS, CDR2 YFSETQ, per germline. The CDR3 here is CASSFSGVNYEQYF. The CDR3 DNA reads as TGCGCCAGCAGCTTTAGCGGGGTAAACTACGAGCAGTACTTC. The full variable domain, its missing parts supplied by reference TRBV5-1 and TRBJ2-7, is KAGVTQTPRYLIKTRGQQVTLSCSPISGHRSVSWYQQTPGQGLQFLFEYFSETQRNKGNFPGRFSGRQFSNSRSEMNVSTLELGDSALYLCASSFSGVNYEQYFGPGTRLTVT.

The genes are TRBV5-5 and TRBJ2-5, with D tentatively TRBD1 (5 bases). Trimming cost V 4 bases and J 3 bases, with 10 bases left between them. CDR1 SGHKS and CDR2 YYEKEE come from the germline V gene (reference sequence). The CDR3 totals 13 residues. The CDR3 region has the DNA TGTGCCAGCAGCCGACAGTCTAAAGAGACCCAGTACTTC. As protein: CASSRQSKETQYF. The complete variable domain, with remaining parts taken from reference TRBV5-5 and TRBJ2-5, reads DAGVTQSPTHLIKTRGQQVTLRCSPISGHKSVSWYQQVLGQGPQFIFQYYEKEERGRGNFPDRFSARQFPNYSSELNVNALLLGDSALYLCASSRQSKETQYFGPGTRLLVL.

The chain recombines TRBV6-1 with TRBJ2-1, with D tentatively TRBD1 (5 bases). This CDR3 is 14 amino acids long. With 4 bases removed from V and 7 bases from J, the gap between germline ends came to 14 bases. Per the germline V gene, CDR1 is MNHNS and CDR2 is SASEGT. This CDR3 is CASSGDSLVNEQFF. CDR3 nucleotides: TGTGCCAGCAGTGGAGACAGCCTAGTAAATGAGCAGTTCTTC.

V usage is TRBV13 and J usage is TRBJ2-7; possibly TRBD1 or TRBD2 for D (5 bases each). This CDR3 spans 15 amino acids. Germline V gene sequence: CDR1 PRHDT, CDR2 FYEKMQ (reference sequence). V was pared by 6 bases and J by 3 bases, with 18 bases between. The CDR3 DNA sequence: TGTGCCAGCAGAGGGTCACCCGGGGACGTCTACGAGCAGTACTTC. Translated: CASRGSPGDVYEQYF.

In this sample, this clonotype turned up many times. V usage is TRBV7-9 and J usage is TRBJ2-1; D gene uncertain. Germline CDR1 is SEHNR and CDR2 is FQNEAQ (reference sequence). Between the trimmed V and J ends, which lost 0 bases and 7 bases, there was a span of 10 bases. The CDR3 totals 14 residues. In nucleotides, the CDR3 is TGTGCCAGCAGCTTAGCTTTCGCCTCAAATGAGCAGTTCTTC. Amino acids: CASSLAFASNEQFF.

This clonotype was seen repeatedly, ten times or more. This chain connects TRBV14 to TRBJ2-4; TRBD1 agrees at 8 bases. The V and J ends lost 5 bases and 0 bases, in that order; junction bases with no gene match: 9. Per germline, CDR1 SGHDN and CDR2 FVKESK. The CDR3 is 17 residues long. CDR3 DNA: TGTGCCAGCAGCTCCAAGGGGACAGGACTAGCCAAAAACATTCAGTACTTC. It yields the protein CASSSKGTGLAKNIQYF. The entire variable domain, with the rest obtained from reference TRBV14 and TRBJ2-4, is as follows: EAGVTQFPSHSVIEKGQTVTLRCDPISGHDNLYWYRRVMGKEIKFLLHFVKESKQDESGMPNNRFLAERTGGTYSTLKVQPAELEDSGVYFCASSSKGTGLAKNIQYFGAGTRLSVL.

This clonotype came up many times. J is TRBJ2-3 and V is TRBV14; D is ambiguous. Per germline, CDR1 SGHDN and CDR2 FVKESK. This CDR3 spans 12 amino acids. V shed 2 bases and J shed 9 bases, with 9 bases lying between them. CDR3 coding DNA: TGTGCCAGCAGCCAATCAGATGTCACGCAGTATTTT. It is translated as CASSQSDVTQYF.

The chain has TRBV9 and TRBJ2-1, with 10 bases that match TRBD2. CDR3 length: 18 amino acids. V shed 3 bases and J 0 bases; nucleotides not matched to a gene: 9. Per germline, CDR1 SGDLS and CDR2 YYNGEE. CDR3 protein: CASSGWGTSGISYNEQFF. The CDR3 DNA sequence: TGTGCCAGCAGCGGCTGGGGAACTAGCGGGATCTCCTACAATGAGCAGTTCTTC.

For this clonotype: This may come from a read error, since a much larger clone is one base off. The rearrangement uses TRBV29-1 and TRBJ2-3; 14 bases are shared with TRBD2. Germline-derived CDR1 and CDR2 are SQVTM and ANQGSEA. CDR3 length: 15 amino acids. The CDR3: CSVSGTSGGTETQYF. CDR3 nucleotides: TGCAGCGTCTCCGGGACTAGCGGGGGCACAGAAACGCAGTATTTT.

The sample holds a few counts of this clonotype. The rearrangement links TRBV28 to TRBJ1-2; tentative D call: TRBD1 (6 bases). V lost 6 bases and J 4 bases, leaving 15 bases between the germline ends. Germline values: CDR1 MDHEN, CDR2 SYDVKM. This CDR3 has 14 residues. CDR3 coding DNA: TGTGCCAGCAGCCCCGGACAGAGAATCTATGGCTACACCTTC. Translation gives CASSPGQRIYGYTF.

This clonotype was found many times. The chain combines TRBV2 with TRBJ2-6, with TRBD1 matching 10 bases. Germline CDR1 and CDR2: SNHLY and FYNNEI. Trimming took 9 bases from V and 1 from J; bases not matched to a gene: 6. CDR3 length equals 16 residues. CDR3 coding DNA: TGTGCCAGTCACGGACAGGGGGGGTCTGGGGCCAACGTCCTGACTTTC. Translating it yields CASHGQGGSGANVLTF.

In this sample, this clonotype turned up many times. The chain has TRBV7-6 and TRBJ2-7; no clear D. The CDR3 length is 13 residues. The V end was cut by 3 bases, the J end by 2 bases, with 8 bases between. The V gene's germline CDR1 is SGHVS and CDR2 FNYEAQ. CDR3: CASSFGPTYEQYF. The CDR3 region has the DNA TGTGCCAGCAGCTTTGGGCCGACCTACGAGCAGTACTTC. The variable domain in full, with the rest retrieved from reference TRBV7-6 and TRBJ2-7, is GAGVSQSPRYKVTKRGQDVALRCDPISGHVSLYWYRQALGQGPEFLTYFNYEAQQDKSGLPNDRFSAERPEGSISTLTIQRTEQRDSAMYRCASSFGPTYEQYFGPGTRLTVT.

With respect to this clonotype: It may be a read error: a sequence one base away is much more abundant. V and J are TRBV30 and TRBJ1-3; D unclear. Germline CDR1 reads GTSNPN; CDR2 reads SVGIG (reference sequence). The CDR3 has 13 amino acids. The CDR3 spells CTWSGRLRNTIYF. The CDR3 coding sequence is TGTACCTGGAGTGGACGACTTCGAAACACCATATATTTT.

The chain recombines TRBV10-2 with TRBJ2-7, with D tentatively TRBD1 or TRBD2 (5 bases each). Germline-derived CDR1 and CDR2 are WSHSY and SAAADI. V lost 6 bases and J 2 bases, leaving 17 bases between the germline ends. This CDR3 is built from 15 residues. This CDR3 reads CASRDDGTSAYEQYF. The CDR3 DNA reads as TGCGCCAGCAGGGACGATGGGACGTCTGCCTACGAGCAGTACTTC.

The sample holds many counts of this clonotype. The chain joins TRBV13 to TRBJ1-1; tentative D call: TRBD1 (6 bases). The germline V gene encodes CDR1 PRHDT and CDR2 FYEKMQ (reference sequence). Trimming pared 1 base from V and 8 bases from J, leaving 17 bases between. The CDR3 length is 15 residues. The CDR3 spells CASSLEGGGAVEAFF. The CDR3 DNA is TGTGCCAGCAGCTTAGAGGGCGGGGGCGCAGTCGAAGCTTTCTTT.